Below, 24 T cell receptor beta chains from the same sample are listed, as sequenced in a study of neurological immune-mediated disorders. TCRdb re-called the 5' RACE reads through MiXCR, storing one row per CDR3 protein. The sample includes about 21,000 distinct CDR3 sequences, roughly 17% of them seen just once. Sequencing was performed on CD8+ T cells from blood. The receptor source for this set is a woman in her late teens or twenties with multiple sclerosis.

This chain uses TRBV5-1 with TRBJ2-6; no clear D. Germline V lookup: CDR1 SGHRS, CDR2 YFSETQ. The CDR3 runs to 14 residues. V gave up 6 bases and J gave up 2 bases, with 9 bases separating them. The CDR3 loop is CASTPGPGANVLTF. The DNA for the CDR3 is TGCGCCAGCACGCCAGGACCTGGGGCCAACGTCCTGACTTTC.

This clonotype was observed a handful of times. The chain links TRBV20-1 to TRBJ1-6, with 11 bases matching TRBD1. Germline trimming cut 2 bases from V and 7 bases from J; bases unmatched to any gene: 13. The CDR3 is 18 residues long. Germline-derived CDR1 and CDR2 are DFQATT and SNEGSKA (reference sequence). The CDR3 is CSARTGTGGVRGNSPLHF. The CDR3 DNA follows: TGCAGTGCTAGAACCGGGACAGGGGGTGTACGGGGGAATTCACCCCTCCACTTT.

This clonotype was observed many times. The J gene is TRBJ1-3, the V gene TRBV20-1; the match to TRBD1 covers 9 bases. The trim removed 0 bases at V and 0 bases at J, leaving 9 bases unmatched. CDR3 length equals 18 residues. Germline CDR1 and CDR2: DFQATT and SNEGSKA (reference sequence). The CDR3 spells CSARDDSGQGSSGNTIYF. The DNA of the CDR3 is TGCAGTGCTAGAGATGACTCGGGACAGGGCAGCTCTGGAAACACCATATATTTT.

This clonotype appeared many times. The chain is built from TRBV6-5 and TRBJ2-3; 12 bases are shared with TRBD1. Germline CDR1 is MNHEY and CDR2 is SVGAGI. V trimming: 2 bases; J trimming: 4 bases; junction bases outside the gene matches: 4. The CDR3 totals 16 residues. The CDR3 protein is CASSYGDRGRADTQYF. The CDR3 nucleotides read TGTGCCAGCAGTTACGGGGACAGGGGGCGGGCAGATACGCAGTATTTT.

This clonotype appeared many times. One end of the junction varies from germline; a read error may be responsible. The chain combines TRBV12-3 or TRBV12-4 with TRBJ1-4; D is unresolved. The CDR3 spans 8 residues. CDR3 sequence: CASSFPPF. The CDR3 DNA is TGTGCCAGCAGTTTTCCACCTTTT.

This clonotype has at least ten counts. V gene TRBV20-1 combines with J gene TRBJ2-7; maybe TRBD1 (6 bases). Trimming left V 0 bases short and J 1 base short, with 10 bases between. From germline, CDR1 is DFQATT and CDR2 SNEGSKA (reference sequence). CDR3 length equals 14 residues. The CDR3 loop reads CSARDLTGSYEQYF. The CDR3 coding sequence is TGCAGTGCTAGAGATCTAACAGGGTCCTACGAGCAGTACTTC.

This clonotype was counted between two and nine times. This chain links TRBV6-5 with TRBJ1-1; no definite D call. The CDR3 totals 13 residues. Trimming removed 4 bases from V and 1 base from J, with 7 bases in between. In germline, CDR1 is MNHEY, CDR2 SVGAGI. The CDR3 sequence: CASSSDPNTEAFF. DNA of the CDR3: TGTGCCAGCAGTTCGGACCCGAACACTGAAGCTTTCTTT.

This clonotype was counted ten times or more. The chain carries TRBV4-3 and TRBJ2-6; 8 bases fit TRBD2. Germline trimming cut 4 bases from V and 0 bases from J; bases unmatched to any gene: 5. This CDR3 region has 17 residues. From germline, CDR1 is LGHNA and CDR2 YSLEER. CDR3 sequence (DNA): TGCGCCAGCAGCCCGAGCGGGGGCCGCTCTGGGGCCAACGTCCTGACTTTC. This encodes CASSPSGGRSGANVLTF.

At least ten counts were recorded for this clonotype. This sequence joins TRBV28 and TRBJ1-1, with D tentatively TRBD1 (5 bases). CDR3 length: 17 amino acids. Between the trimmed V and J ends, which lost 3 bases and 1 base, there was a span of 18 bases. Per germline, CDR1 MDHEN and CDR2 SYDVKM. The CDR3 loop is CASSFRDASVQNTEAFF. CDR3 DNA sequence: TGTGCCAGCAGTTTCCGGGACGCCAGCGTACAGAACACTGAAGCTTTCTTT.

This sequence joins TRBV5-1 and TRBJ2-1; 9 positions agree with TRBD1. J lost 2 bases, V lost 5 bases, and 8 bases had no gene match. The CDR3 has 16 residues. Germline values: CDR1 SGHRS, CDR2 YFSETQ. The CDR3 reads CASSFYRGPTYNEQFF. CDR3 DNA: TGCGCCAGCAGTTTCTACAGGGGGCCTACCTACAATGAGCAGTTCTTC.

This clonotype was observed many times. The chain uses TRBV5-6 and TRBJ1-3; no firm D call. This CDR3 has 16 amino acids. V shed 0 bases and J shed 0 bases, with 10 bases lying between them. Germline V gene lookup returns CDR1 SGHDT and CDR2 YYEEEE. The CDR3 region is CASSLVAAISGNTIYF. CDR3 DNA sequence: TGTGCCAGCAGCTTGGTGGCCGCAATCTCTGGAAACACCATATATTTT.

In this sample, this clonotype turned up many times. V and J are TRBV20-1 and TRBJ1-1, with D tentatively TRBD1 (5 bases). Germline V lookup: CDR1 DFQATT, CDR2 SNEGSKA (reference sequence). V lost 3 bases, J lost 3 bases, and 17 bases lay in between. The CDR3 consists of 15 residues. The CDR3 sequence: CSASVGGSEHTEAFF. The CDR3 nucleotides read TGCAGTGCTAGCGTGGGGGGGAGTGAGCACACTGAAGCTTTCTTT.

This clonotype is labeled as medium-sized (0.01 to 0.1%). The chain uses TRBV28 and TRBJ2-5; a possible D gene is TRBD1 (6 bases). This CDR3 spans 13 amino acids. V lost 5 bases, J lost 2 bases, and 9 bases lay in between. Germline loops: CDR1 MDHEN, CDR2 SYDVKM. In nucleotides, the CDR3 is TGTGCCAGCAGTGATAGGGGGCAAGAGACCCAGTACTTC. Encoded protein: CASSDRGQETQYF. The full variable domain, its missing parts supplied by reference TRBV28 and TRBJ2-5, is DVKVTQSSRYLVKRTGEKVFLECVQDMDHENMFWYRQDPGLGLRLIYFSYDVKMKEKGDIPEGYSVSREKKERFSLILESASTNQTSMYLCASSDRGQETQYFGPGTRLLVL.

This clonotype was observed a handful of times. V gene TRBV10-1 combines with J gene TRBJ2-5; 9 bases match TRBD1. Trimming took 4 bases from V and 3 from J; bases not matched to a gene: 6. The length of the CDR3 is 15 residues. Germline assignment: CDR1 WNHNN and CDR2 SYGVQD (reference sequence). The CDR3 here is CASSAGQGLKETQYF. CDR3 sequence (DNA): TGCGCCAGCAGTGCGGGACAGGGACTAAAAGAGACCCAGTACTTC.

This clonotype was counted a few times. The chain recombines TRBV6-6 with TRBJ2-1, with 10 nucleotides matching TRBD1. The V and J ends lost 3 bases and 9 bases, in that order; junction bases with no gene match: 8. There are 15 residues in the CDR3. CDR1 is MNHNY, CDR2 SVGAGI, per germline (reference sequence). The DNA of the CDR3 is TGTGCCAGCAGTTATTTTGACAGGGGGCTTGGTGAGCAGTTCTTC. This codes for CASSYFDRGLGEQFF.

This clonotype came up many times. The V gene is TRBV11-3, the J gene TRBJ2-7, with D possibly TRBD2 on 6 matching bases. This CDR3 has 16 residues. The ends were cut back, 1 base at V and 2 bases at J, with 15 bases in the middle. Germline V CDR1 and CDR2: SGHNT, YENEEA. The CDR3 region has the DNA TGTGCCAGCAGCTTAGGCCGGGGGAGGAGCGCCTACGAGCAGTACGTC. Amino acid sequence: CASSLGRGRSAYEQYV.

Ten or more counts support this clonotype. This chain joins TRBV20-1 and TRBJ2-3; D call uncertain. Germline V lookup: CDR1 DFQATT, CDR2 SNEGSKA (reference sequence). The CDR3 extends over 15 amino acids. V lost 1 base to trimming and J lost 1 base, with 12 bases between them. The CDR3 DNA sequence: TGCAGTGCTAGAGGAGGAGAGACCCGCACAGATACGCAGTATTTT. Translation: CSARGGETRTDTQYF.

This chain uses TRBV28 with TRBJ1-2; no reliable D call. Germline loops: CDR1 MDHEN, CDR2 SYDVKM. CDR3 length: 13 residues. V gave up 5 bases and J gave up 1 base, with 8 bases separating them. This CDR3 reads CASSPPDNYGYTF. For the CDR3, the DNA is TGTGCCAGCAGTCCGCCAGATAACTATGGCTACACCTTC.

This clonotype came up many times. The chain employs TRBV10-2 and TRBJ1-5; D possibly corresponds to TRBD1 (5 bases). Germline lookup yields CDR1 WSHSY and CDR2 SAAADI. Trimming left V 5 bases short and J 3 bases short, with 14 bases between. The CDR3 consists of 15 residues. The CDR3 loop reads CASSLHRTYNQPQHF. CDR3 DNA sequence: TGCGCCAGCAGTCTTCACAGGACGTACAATCAGCCCCAGCATTTT.

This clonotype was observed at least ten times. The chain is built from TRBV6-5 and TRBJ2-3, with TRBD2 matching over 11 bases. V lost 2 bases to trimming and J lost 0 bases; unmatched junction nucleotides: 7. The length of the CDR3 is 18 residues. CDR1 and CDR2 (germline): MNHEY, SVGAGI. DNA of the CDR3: TGTGCCAGCAGTTACAAATCTAGCGGGGGGACTAGCACAGATACGCAGTATTTT. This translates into CASSYKSSGGTSTDTQYF.

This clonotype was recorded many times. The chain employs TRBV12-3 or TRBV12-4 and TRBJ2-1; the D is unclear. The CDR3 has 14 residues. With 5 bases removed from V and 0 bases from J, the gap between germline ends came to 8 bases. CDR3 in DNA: TGTGCCAGCAGTACGTCCAGCTCCTACAATGAGCAGTTCTTC. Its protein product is CASSTSSSYNEQFF.

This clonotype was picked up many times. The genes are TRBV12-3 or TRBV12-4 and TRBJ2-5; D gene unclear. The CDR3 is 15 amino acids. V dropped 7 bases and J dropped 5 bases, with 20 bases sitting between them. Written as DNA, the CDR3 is TGTGCCAGCACTAGAAGGGCTAGTGACGGGGAGACCCAGTACTTC. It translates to CASTRRASDGETQYF.

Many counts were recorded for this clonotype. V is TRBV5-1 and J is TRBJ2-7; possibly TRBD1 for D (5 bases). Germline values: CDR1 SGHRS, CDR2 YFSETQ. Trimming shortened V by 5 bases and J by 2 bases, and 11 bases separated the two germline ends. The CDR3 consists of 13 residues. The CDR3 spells CASRMDTTYEQYF. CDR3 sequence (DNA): TGCGCCAGCAGGATGGACACTACCTACGAGCAGTACTTC. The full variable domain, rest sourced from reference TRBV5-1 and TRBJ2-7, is KAGVTQTPRYLIKTRGQQVTLSCSPISGHRSVSWYQQTPGQGLQFLFEYFSETQRNKGNFPGRFSGRQFSNSRSEMNVSTLELGDSALYLCASRMDTTYEQYFGPGTRLTVT.

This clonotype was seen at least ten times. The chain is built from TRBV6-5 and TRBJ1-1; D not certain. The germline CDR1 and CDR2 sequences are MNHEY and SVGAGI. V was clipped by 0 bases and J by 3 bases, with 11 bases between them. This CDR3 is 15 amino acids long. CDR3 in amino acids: CASSYSRVRDTEAFF. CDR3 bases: TGTGCCAGCAGTTACTCTAGGGTCCGCGACACTGAAGCTTTCTTT.